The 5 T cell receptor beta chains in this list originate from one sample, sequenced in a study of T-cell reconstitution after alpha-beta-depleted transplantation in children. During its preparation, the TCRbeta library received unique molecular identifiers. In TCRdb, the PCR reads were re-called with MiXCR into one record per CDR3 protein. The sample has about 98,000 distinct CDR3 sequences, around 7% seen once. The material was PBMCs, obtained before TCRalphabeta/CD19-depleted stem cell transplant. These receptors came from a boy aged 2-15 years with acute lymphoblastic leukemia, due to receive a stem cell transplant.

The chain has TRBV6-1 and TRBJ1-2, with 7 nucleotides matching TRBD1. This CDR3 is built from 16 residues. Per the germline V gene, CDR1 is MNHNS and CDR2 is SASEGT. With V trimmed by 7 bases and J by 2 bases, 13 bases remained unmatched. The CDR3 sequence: CASKAFGQVPNYGYTF. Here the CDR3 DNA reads TGTGCCAGCAAAGCCTTCGGACAGGTCCCCAACTATGGCTACACCTTC.

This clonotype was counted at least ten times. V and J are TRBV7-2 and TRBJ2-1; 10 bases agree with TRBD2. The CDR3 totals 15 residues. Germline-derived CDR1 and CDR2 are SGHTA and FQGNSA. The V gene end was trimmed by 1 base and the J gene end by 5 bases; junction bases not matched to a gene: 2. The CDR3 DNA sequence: TGTGCCAGCAGCTTAGGTAGCGGGGGGAACAATGAGCAGTTCTTC. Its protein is CASSLGSGGNNEQFF. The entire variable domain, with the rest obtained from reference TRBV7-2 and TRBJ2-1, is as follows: GAGVSQSPSNKVTEKGKDVELRCDPISGHTALYWYRQSLGQGLEFLIYFQGNSAPDKSGLPSDRFSAERTGGSVSTLTIQRTQQEDSAVYLCASSLGSGGNNEQFFGPGTRLTVL.

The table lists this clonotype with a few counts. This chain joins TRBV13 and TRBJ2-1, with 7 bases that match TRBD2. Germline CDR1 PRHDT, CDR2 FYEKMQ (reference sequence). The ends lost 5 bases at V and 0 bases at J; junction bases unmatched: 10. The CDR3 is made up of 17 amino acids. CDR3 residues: CASSSSRGGYSYNEQFF. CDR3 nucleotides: TGTGCCAGCAGCAGTTCCCGGGGAGGGTACTCCTACAATGAGCAGTTCTTC.

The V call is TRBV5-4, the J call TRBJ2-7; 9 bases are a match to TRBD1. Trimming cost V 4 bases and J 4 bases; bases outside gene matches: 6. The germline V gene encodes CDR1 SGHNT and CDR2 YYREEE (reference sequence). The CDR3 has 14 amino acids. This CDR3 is CASSQYRGPYEQYF. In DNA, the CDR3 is TGTGCCAGCAGCCAGTACAGGGGGCCATACGAGCAGTACTTC.

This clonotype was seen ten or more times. CDR3 nucleotide sequence: TGTGCCAGCAGCCGAGGACACTTGAACACTGAAGCTTTCTTT. It codes for CASSRGHLNTEAFF. V and J are TRBV6-2 or TRBV6-3 and TRBJ1-1; D is perhaps TRBD1 (5 bases). The CDR3 loop spans 14 amino acids. Between the trimmed V and J ends, which lost 6 bases and 0 bases, there was a span of 11 bases. Looked up from germline, CDR1 is MNHEY and CDR2 is SVGEGT.